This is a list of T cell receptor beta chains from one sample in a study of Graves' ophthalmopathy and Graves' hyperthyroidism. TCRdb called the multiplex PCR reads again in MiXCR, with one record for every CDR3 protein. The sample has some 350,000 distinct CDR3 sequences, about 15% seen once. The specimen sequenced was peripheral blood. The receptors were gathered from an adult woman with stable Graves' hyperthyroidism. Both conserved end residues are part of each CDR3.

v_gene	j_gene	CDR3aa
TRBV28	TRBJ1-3	CACSFVGTYSGNTIYF
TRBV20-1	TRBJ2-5	CSAERGVDNQETQYF
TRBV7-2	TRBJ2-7	CASSLDLLASGGF
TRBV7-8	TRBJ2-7	CASSLWDPSYEQYF
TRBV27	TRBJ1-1	CASSWISNTEAFF
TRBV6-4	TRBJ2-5	CAAGGGSETQYF
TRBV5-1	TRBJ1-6	CASSSTGVDSPLHF
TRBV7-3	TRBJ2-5	CASSSLPDHDSETQYF
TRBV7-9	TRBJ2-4	CASSLKGDLAKNIQYF
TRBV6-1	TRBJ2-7	CASSEAKEGLREQYF
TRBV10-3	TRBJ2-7	CAIRGSGKGFGYEQYF
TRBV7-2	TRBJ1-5	CASSLWGPYQPQHF
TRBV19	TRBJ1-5	CASMGQGGGYSNQPQHF
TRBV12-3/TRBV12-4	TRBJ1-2	CASSFAGSGYTF
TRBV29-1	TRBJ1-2	CSVPGQGAEGYTF
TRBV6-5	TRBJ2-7	CASSYGASYEQYF
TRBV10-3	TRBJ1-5	CAISEDRGDQPQHF